The 9 T cell receptor beta chains given below trace back to one sample, sequenced in a study of T cell changes during pregnancy in multiple sclerosis. The repertoire was sequenced with immunoSEQ multiplex PCR; TCRdb's copy has only in-frame clones and lacks some. The profile shows roughly 40,000 clones, approximately 91% of them singletons. The specimen was CD4+ T cells from peripheral blood mononuclear cells, collected after pregnancy. The receptors were gathered from a female donor in good health, enrolled as a control in a pregnancy study.

This clone was found a few times. The chain is built from TRBV7-9 and TRBJ1-3; perhaps TRBD1 as D (5 bases). CDR3 length equals 17 residues. Germline V gene sequence: CDR1 SEHNR, CDR2 FQNEAQ (reference sequence). Trimming took off 2 bases at V and 0 bases at J, with 14 bases between the two ends. The chain's CDR3 is CASSLTGVIDSGNTIYF. The CDR3 nucleotides read TGTGCCAGCAGCTTAACGGGGGTTATAGACTCTGGAAACACCATATATTTT. The full variable domain, in which reference TRBV7-9 and TRBJ1-3 provide the parts outside the CDR3, is DTGVSQNPRHKITKRGQNVTFRCDPISEHNRLYWYRQTLGQGPEFLTYFQNEAQLEKSRLLSDRFSAERPKGSFSTLEIQRTEQGDSAMYLCASSLTGVIDSGNTIYFGEGSWLTVV.

In DNA, the CDR3 is TGTGCCAGCAGCCGGGACATCTCACCTGAAGCTTTCTTT. Its translation: CASSRDISPEAFF. V usage is TRBV5-6 and J usage is TRBJ1-1; possibly TRBD1 for D (6 bases). The germline V gene has CDR1 SGHDT and CDR2 YYEEEE. This CDR3 has 13 amino acids. V was pared by 4 bases and J by 6 bases, with 13 bases between.

This sequence joins TRBV6-1 and TRBJ1-5; TRBD1 aligns across 11 bases. CDR1 is MNHNS and CDR2 is SASEGT in the germline V gene. The CDR3 is 15 amino acids. V shed 4 bases and J 2 bases; nucleotides not matched to a gene: 1. The CDR3 region is CASSGGQGGNQPQHF. CDR3 sequence (DNA): TGTGCCAGCAGTGGGGGACAGGGGGGCAATCAGCCCCAGCATTTT.

The V gene is TRBV5-6, the J gene TRBJ1-2, with unresolved D. Germline values: CDR1 SGHDT, CDR2 YYEEEE. V dropped 1 base and J dropped 0 bases, with 16 bases sitting between them. The CDR3 is made up of 17 amino acids. CDR3 bases: TGTGCCAGCAGCTTGAGCGGCAGTCCCGACGCTAACTATGGCTACACCTTC. It codes for CASSLSGSPDANYGYTF.

This clone was counted between two and nine times. This chain connects TRBV29-1 to TRBJ1-1, with 8 nucleotides matching TRBD1. Germline V CDR1 and CDR2: SQVTM, ANQGSEA. The J segment lost 2 bases and the V segment lost 6 bases, leaving 5 bases of the junction unmatched. This CDR3 region has 13 residues. Here the CDR3 reads CSVSGQVNTEAFF. The CDR3 nucleotides are TGCAGCGTGTCGGGACAGGTTAACACTGAAGCTTTCTTT.

The V call is TRBV28, the J call TRBJ2-1, with 8 bases fitting TRBD2. Germline assignment: CDR1 MDHEN and CDR2 SYDVKM. The junction had 9 bases not matched to a gene; V was cut back by 5 bases and J by 6 bases. This CDR3 has 15 amino acids. The CDR3: CASSAGGGPPNEQFF. In nucleotides, the CDR3 is TGTGCCAGCAGTGCAGGCGGGGGGCCCCCCAATGAGCAGTTCTTC.

CDR3 bases: TGTGCCAGCAGCTTGTGGGACAGGGGGATCAACGAGCAGTACTTC. Amino acid sequence: CASSLWDRGINEQYF. The chain links TRBV5-6 to TRBJ2-7; 11 bases are a match to TRBD1. After removal of 1 base from V and 5 bases from J, the junction contained 5 bases not matched to a gene. The CDR3 has 15 residues. Per the germline V gene, CDR1 is SGHDT and CDR2 is YYEEEE.

V and J are TRBV4-1 and TRBJ1-6, with a weak D call TRBD1 (5 bases). CDR3 length: 15 residues. CDR1 is MGHRA and CDR2 is YSYEKL in the germline V gene. V lost 4 bases, J lost 10 bases, and 17 bases lay in between. Here the CDR3 reads CASSLYRGGGSPLHF. The CDR3 DNA is TGCGCCAGCAGCCTCTATCGTGGGGGAGGCTCACCCCTCCACTTT.

V gene TRBV7-2 combines with J gene TRBJ1-6, with TRBD1 identical over 7 bases. V was pared by 5 bases and J by 10 bases, with 2 bases of the junction left unmatched. CDR1 is SGHTA, CDR2 FQGNSA, per germline. This CDR3 has 12 amino acids. CDR3 in DNA: TGTGCCAGCAGCCAGGGGGAATCACCCCTCCACTTT. This translates into CASSQGESPLHF. The variable domain in full, completed from reference TRBV7-2 and TRBJ1-6, reads GAGVSQSPSNKVTEKGKDVELRCDPISGHTALYWYRQSLGQGLEFLIYFQGNSAPDKSGLPSDRFSAERTGGSVSTLTIQRTQQEDSAVYLCASSQGESPLHFGNGTRLTVT.